The 17 T cell receptor beta chains listed next were all sequenced from one sample in a study of T-cell reconstitution after alpha-beta-depleted transplantation in children. Library preparation (for TCRbeta) was performed with unique molecular identifiers. In TCRdb, the PCR reads were re-called with MiXCR into one record per CDR3 protein. The sample carries 200,000 to 300,000 distinct CDR3 sequences, more than 10% recorded once. Sequenced here: PBMCs from the stem cell graft donor, sampled from the stem cell graft. The receptors derive from a human donor who donated a stem cell graft to a child with acute lymphoblastic leukemia.

This clonotype was recorded at least ten times. The chain has TRBV7-9 and TRBJ2-1; the D is unclear. Germline assignment: CDR1 SEHNR and CDR2 FQNEAQ (reference sequence). Deletions cut 0 bases from V and 0 bases from J, with 0 bases between. The CDR3 sequence is 13 residues long. Here the CDR3 DNA reads TGTGCCAGCAGCTTAGCCTCCTACAATGAGCAGTTCTTC. It specifies CASSLASYNEQFF.

This clonotype was counted ten times or more. This rearrangement joins TRBV6-4 to TRBJ1-1; perhaps TRBD1 as D (5 bases). Germline V gene data show CDR1 as MRHNA and CDR2 as SNTAGT. The CDR3 runs 14 residues. Trimming stripped 9 bases from V and 4 bases from J, with 18 bases between. The CDR3 here is CARTGVGGTTEAFF. The CDR3 coding sequence is TGTGCCAGAACCGGGGTCGGGGGGACCACTGAAGCTTTCTTT.

This clonotype was recorded at least ten times. J is TRBJ2-2 and V is TRBV10-3; 9 nucleotides align to TRBD1. CDR1 and CDR2 (germline): ENHRY, SYGVKD. Trimming took 0 bases from V and 5 from J; bases not matched to a gene: 10. The CDR3 sequence is 18 residues long. CDR3: CAISESTGGTGRTGELFF. The CDR3 DNA sequence: TGTGCCATCAGTGAGTCGACTGGCGGGACAGGGAGAACCGGGGAGCTGTTTTTT.

The rearrangement joins TRBV18 to TRBJ1-4, with 11 bases aligning to TRBD1. V lost 3 bases to trimming and J lost 8 bases; unmatched junction nucleotides: 2. The CDR3 extends over 14 amino acids. CDR1 KGHSH and CDR2 LQKENI come from the germline V gene. The CDR3 spells CASSPDRGREKLFF. CDR3 DNA: TGTGCCAGCTCACCGGACAGGGGGCGCGAAAAACTGTTTTTT.

This clonotype was counted ten times or more. The chain links TRBV12-3 or TRBV12-4 to TRBJ1-2; 7 nucleotides match TRBD1. V was pared by 7 bases and J by 8 bases, with 10 bases of the junction left unmatched. The CDR3 length is 13 residues. CDR3 residues: CASTEGGGMGYTF. The CDR3 nucleotides are TGTGCCAGCACCGAGGGAGGGGGCATGGGCTACACCTTC.

This clonotype was counted many times. CDR3 DNA sequence: TGTGCCAGCAGTTACGTGAACACCATATATTTT. Its protein is CASSYVNTIYF. The chain couples TRBV6-6 to TRBJ1-3; D is unresolved. V lost 2 bases and J 7 bases, leaving 3 bases between the germline ends. Germline values: CDR1 MNHNY, CDR2 SVGAGI (reference sequence). CDR3 length: 11 residues.

In this sample, this clonotype turned up many times. This rearrangement joins TRBV5-1 to TRBJ2-3; no clear D gene. Germline values: CDR1 SGHRS, CDR2 YFSETQ. Trimming shortened V by 0 bases and J by 6 bases, and 8 bases separated the two germline ends. CDR3 length equals 13 residues. The CDR3 is CASSLGAPDTQYF. The CDR3 DNA is TGCGCCAGCAGCTTGGGGGCCCCGGATACGCAGTATTTT.

This clonotype was seen at least ten times. The chain combines TRBV5-1 with TRBJ1-6, with 7 nucleotides matching TRBD1. CDR1 is SGHRS, CDR2 YFSETQ, per germline. V was clipped by 4 bases and J by 7 bases; unmatched bases: 5. The CDR3 consists of 14 residues. CDR3 DNA sequence: TGCGCCAGCAGCCGAGGGACAGAGAATTCACCCCTCCACTTT. It encodes CASSRGTENSPLHF.

V gene TRBV11-2 combines with J gene TRBJ2-1, with no clear D. This CDR3 is built from 14 residues. Per germline, CDR1 SGHAT and CDR2 FQNNGV. Trimming removed 3 bases from V and 0 bases from J, with 6 bases in between. This chain's CDR3 is CASSFLDSYNEQFF. CDR3 nucleotides: TGTGCCAGCAGCTTTTTGGACTCCTACAATGAGCAGTTCTTC.

The sample holds many counts of this clonotype. The gene calls are TRBV5-6 and TRBJ2-6; D gene unclear. Germline V gene data show CDR1 as SGHDT and CDR2 as YYEEEE. The CDR3 contains 14 residues. V lost 0 bases and J lost 4, with 5 bases in between. The CDR3 DNA is TGTGCCAGCAGCTTGGTCAGGGGGGCCAACGTCCTGACTTTC. It translates to CASSLVRGANVLTF. The full variable domain, its missing parts supplied by reference TRBV5-6 and TRBJ2-6, is DAGVTQSPTHLIKTRGQQVTLRCSPKSGHDTVSWYQQALGQGPQFIFQYYEEEERQRGNFPDRFSGHQFPNYSSELNVNALLLGDSALYLCASSLVRGANVLTFGAGSRLTVL.

This clonotype was seen repeatedly, ten times or more. This chain connects TRBV29-1 to TRBJ2-7; perhaps TRBD1 as D (6 bases). Germline loops: CDR1 SQVTM, CDR2 ANQGSEA. Trimming left V 2 bases short and J 3 bases short, with 11 bases between. There are 13 residues in the CDR3. The CDR3 bases are TGCAGCGTTGAATGGGCAGGGGACTACGAGCAGTACTTC. It yields the protein CSVEWAGDYEQYF.

This clonotype has just a few counts. The rearrangement joins TRBV4-2 to TRBJ2-1, with 9 bases identical to TRBD2. CDR1 is LGHNA and CDR2 is YNFKEQ in the germline V gene. The CDR3 sequence is 14 residues long. V gave up 4 bases and J gave up 5 bases; unmatched junction bases: 3. As DNA, the CDR3 is TGTGCCAGCAGCCGACTAGCGGAAGACAATGAGCAGTTCTTC. The encoded protein is CASSRLAEDNEQFF.

The chain uses TRBV5-4 and TRBJ1-6; tentatively, D is TRBD1 (5 bases). The ends were cut back, 3 bases at V and 7 bases at J, with 11 bases in the middle. Germline V CDR1 and CDR2: SGHNT, YYREEE (reference sequence). CDR3 size: 14 residues. This CDR3 is CASSSAGGNSPLHF. CDR3 nucleotide sequence: TGTGCCAGCAGCTCCGCGGGGGGGAATTCACCCCTCCACTTT. The full variable domain, completed using reference TRBV5-4 and TRBJ1-6, is ETGVTQSPTHLIKTRGQQVTLRCSSQSGHNTVSWYQQALGQGPQFIFQYYREEENGRGNFPPRFSGLQFPNYSSELNVNALELDDSALYLCASSSAGGNSPLHFGNGTRLTVT.

There are many counts of this clonotype. The chain is built from TRBV20-1 and TRBJ2-5; a possible D gene is TRBD2 (5 bases). Trimming removed 5 bases at V and 5 bases at J, with 18 bases between. Germline V CDR1 and CDR2: DFQATT, SNEGSKA (reference sequence). The CDR3 is 14 amino acids. The CDR3 sequence is CSAHGWEFRETQYF. For the CDR3, the DNA is TGCAGTGCTCACGGGTGGGAGTTCCGGGAGACCCAGTACTTC.

Many counts were recorded for this clonotype. V gene TRBV6-2 or TRBV6-3 combines with J gene TRBJ2-7; 13 positions match TRBD2. After removal of 6 bases from V and 3 bases from J, the junction contained 5 bases not matched to a gene. Germline CDR1 is MNHEY and CDR2 is SVGEGT. The CDR3 loop spans 15 amino acids. The CDR3: CASSPGLAGVYEQYF. In nucleotides, the CDR3 is TGTGCCAGCAGCCCAGGACTAGCGGGGGTCTACGAGCAGTACTTC.

This clonotype appeared many times. The chain uses TRBV11-2 and TRBJ2-3, with 9 bases that match TRBD1. Germline V gene sequence: CDR1 SGHAT, CDR2 FQNNGV. V was pared by 2 bases and J by 6 bases, with 6 bases of the junction left unmatched. The CDR3 consists of 15 residues. The CDR3 loop reads CASSLLGQGDDTQYF. DNA of the CDR3: TGTGCCAGCAGCTTACTGGGACAGGGAGACGATACGCAGTATTTT.

Here the CDR3 reads CASSFLDRPYNEQFF. The CDR3 region has the DNA TGTGCCAGCAGTTTTTTGGACAGGCCGTACAATGAGCAGTTCTTC. The chain is built from TRBV28 and TRBJ2-1; the match to TRBD1 covers 7 bases. The ends lost 3 bases at V and 4 bases at J; junction bases unmatched: 6. Germline CDR1 reads MDHEN; CDR2 reads SYDVKM. The CDR3 covers 15 residues. The full variable domain, completed using reference TRBV28 and TRBJ2-1, is DVKVTQSSRYLVKRTGEKVFLECVQDMDHENMFWYRQDPGLGLRLIYFSYDVKMKEKGDIPEGYSVSREKKERFSLILESASTNQTSMYLCASSFLDRPYNEQFFGPGTRLTVL.